This T cell receptor (beta chain) was recovered during a study of blood T cell repertoires in COVID-19. Study background: Sample material is recorded as cDNA or gDNA derived from T cells, B-cell-depleted T cells, or PBMCs.

In the source study's methods: Amplification from reference gene primers served as the basis for estimated nucleated cell counts. The method was immunoSEQ multiplex PCR; TCRdb's version includes in-frame clones alone and lacks a portion of them. The DNA was the basis for D and trimming; V, J and clone size are from that table. The data contain about 360,000 clones, less than 90% of them singletons. Germline V gene data show CDR1 as ENHRY and CDR2 as SYGVKD. The CDR3 has 14 residues. Trimming removed 5 bases at V and 6 bases at J, with 16 bases between. The TCR sequence derives from a woman aged 55 to 70 with COVID-19, enrolled during active disease. Sequenced input: peripheral blood. The chain couples TRBV10-3 to TRBJ1-1, with a weak D call TRBD1 (5 bases). The CDR3 sequence is CAISPRRGEAEAFF. The CDR3 coding sequence is TGTGCCATCAGTCCCCGGAGGGGAGAGGCTGAAGCTTTCTTT.